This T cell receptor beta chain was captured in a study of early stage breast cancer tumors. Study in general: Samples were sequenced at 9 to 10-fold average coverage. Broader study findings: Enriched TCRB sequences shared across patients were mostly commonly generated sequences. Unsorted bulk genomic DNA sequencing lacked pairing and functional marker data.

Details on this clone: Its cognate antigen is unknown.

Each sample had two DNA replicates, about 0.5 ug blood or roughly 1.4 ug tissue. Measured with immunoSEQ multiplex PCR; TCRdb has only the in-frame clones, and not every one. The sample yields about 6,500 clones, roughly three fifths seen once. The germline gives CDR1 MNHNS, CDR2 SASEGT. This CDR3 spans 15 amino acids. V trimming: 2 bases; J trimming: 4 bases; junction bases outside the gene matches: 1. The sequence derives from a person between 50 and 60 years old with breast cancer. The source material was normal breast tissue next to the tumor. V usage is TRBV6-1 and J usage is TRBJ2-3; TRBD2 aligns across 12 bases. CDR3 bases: TGTGCCAGCAGTGAACTAGCGGGAGGGCCAGATACGCAGTATTTT. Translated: CASSELAGGPDTQYF.